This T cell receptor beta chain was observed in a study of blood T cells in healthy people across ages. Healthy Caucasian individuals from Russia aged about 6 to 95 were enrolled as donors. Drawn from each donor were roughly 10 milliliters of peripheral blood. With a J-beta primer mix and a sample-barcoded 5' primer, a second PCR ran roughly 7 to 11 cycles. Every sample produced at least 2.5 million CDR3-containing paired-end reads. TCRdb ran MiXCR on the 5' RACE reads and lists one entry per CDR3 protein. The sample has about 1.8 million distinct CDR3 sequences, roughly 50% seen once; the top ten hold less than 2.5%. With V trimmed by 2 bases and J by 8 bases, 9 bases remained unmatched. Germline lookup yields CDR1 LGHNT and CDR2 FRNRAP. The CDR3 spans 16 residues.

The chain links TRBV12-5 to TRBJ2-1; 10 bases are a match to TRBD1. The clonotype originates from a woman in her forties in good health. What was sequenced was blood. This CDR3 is CASGLSGTGVLDEQFF. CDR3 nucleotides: TGTGCTAGTGGTTTGAGCGGGACAGGGGTTTTAGATGAGCAGTTCTTC.